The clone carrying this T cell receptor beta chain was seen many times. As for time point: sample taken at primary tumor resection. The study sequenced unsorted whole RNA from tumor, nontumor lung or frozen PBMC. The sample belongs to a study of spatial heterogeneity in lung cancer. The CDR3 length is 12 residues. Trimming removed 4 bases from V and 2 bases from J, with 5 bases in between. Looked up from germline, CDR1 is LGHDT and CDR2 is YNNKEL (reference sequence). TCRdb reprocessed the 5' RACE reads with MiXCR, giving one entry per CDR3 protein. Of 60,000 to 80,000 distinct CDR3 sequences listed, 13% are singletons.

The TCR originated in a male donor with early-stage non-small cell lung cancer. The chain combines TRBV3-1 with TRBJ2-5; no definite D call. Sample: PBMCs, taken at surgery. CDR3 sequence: CASSPDQETQYF. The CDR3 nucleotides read TGTGCCAGCAGCCCCGATCAAGAGACCCAGTACTTC.